These 23 T cell receptor beta chains originate from one sample sequenced in a study of response to subunit inactivated influenza vaccine (dated by TCRdb to 2016 to 2018). The library was generated by RT-PCR. Sequenced using an Illumina HiSeq 2500. The public reads were run again by TCRdb, first through fastp at Q25 and then through MiXCR, and only productive beta chains were kept. CDR3 protein duplicates are merged, each entry listing the most common genes and DNA. This sample gives about 650,000 distinct CDR3 sequences in total; 14% of them show up just once. 7.6% of the sample belongs to the ten largest clones. Material: PBMCs from blood, obtained 14 days before vaccination. The receptors were sampled from a man aged 45-60 years who received an inactivated influenza vaccine. Donor details come from another sample of the same person, matched by shared clones.

The chain joins TRBV20-1 to TRBJ2-7, with TRBD2 identical over 7 bases. Germline V gives CDR1 DFQATT, CDR2 SNEGSKA (reference sequence). V trimming: 1 base; J trimming: 0 bases; junction bases outside the gene matches: 12. The CDR3 runs 17 residues. The CDR3 spells CSARGEDFERGSYEQYF. The CDR3 coding sequence is TGCAGTGCTAGAGGTGAAGACTTCGAGCGGGGCTCCTACGAGCAGTACTTC.

Ten or more counts support this clonotype. The chain uses TRBV18 and TRBJ2-2; 9 bases align to TRBD2. The CDR3 has 16 amino acids. Per the germline V gene, CDR1 is KGHSH and CDR2 is LQKENI. Trimming cost V 2 bases and J 6 bases; bases outside gene matches: 7. CDR3 sequence: CASSPVGSGSSGELFF. Written as DNA, the CDR3 is TGTGCCAGCTCACCAGTTGGTAGCGGGAGTTCCGGGGAGCTGTTTTTT.

In its sample, this clonotype was seen many times. The V and J genes are TRBV7-9 and TRBJ1-5; TRBD1 is a possible D gene (5 bases). Deletions cut 1 base from V and 7 bases from J, with 8 bases between. The CDR3 is made up of 13 amino acids. The germline CDR1 and CDR2 sequences are SEHNR and FQNEAQ (reference sequence). CDR3 sequence: CASSLEGVQPQHF. CDR3 bases: TGTGCCAGCAGCTTAGAAGGGGTCCAGCCCCAGCATTTT.

This clonotype was seen a few times. The chain uses TRBV3-1 and TRBJ2-2; 9 bases are a match to TRBD2. Germline CDR1 reads LGHDT; CDR2 reads YNNKEL (reference sequence). V shed 1 base and J 6 bases; nucleotides not matched to a gene: 3. The CDR3 length is 15 residues. CDR3: CASSQGSGGSGELFF. The CDR3 nucleotides are TGTGCCAGCAGCCAAGGCAGCGGGGGGTCCGGGGAGCTGTTTTTT.

This clonotype was counted between two and nine times. The chain joins TRBV27 to TRBJ2-1, with D perhaps TRBD1 (5 bases). CDR1 MNHEY and CDR2 SMNVEV come from the germline V gene (reference sequence). The CDR3 extends over 14 amino acids. Deletions cut 7 bases from V and 4 bases from J, with 14 bases between. For the CDR3, the DNA is TGTGCCAGCACCCGTACAGGTTTTTACAATGAGCAGTTCTTC. Translation gives CASTRTGFYNEQFF.

The chain has TRBV6-2 or TRBV6-3 and TRBJ1-5; the D gene is possibly TRBD1 (5 bases). V was shortened by 2 bases and J by 4 bases, with 12 bases between the two germline ends. The CDR3 length is 15 residues. Germline V gives CDR1 MNHEY, CDR2 SVGEGT. CDR3 residues: CASSYQGLWNQPQHF. Written as DNA, the CDR3 is TGTGCCAGCAGTTACCAGGGTCTATGGAATCAGCCCCAGCATTTT.

This clonotype was observed a handful of times. V gene TRBV12-3 or TRBV12-4 combines with J gene TRBJ2-2; 11 nucleotides agree with TRBD1. CDR3 size: 16 residues. J lost 7 bases, V lost 4 bases, and 8 bases had no gene match. This CDR3 reads CASSSDRGRVGGELFF. The CDR3 DNA reads as TGTGCCAGCAGTTCGGACAGGGGGCGAGTCGGCGGGGAGCTGTTTTTT.

The genes are TRBV20-1 and TRBJ2-1; D gene unclear. Germline V CDR1 and CDR2: DFQATT, SNEGSKA (reference sequence). This CDR3 is 11 amino acids long. V shed 3 bases and J shed 7 bases, with 7 bases lying between them. CDR3 region: CSASFRNEQFF. The CDR3 coding sequence is TGCAGTGCTAGTTTTCGAAATGAGCAGTTCTTC.

This clonotype showed up just a few times. The chain couples TRBV29-1 to TRBJ2-7; 7 positions match TRBD1. The junction had 2 bases not matched to a gene; V was cut back by 2 bases and J by 1 base. Germline CDR1 is SQVTM and CDR2 is ANQGSEA. The CDR3 extends over 13 amino acids. CDR3 DNA sequence: TGCAGCGTTGAAAGGGACAGTTCCTACGAGCAGTACTTC. Translation gives CSVERDSSYEQYF.

This sequence joins TRBV6-2 or TRBV6-3 and TRBJ1-6; a possible D gene is TRBD1 (5 bases). V lost 5 bases, J lost 8 bases, and 13 bases lay in between. CDR1 is MNHEY and CDR2 is SVGEGT in the germline V gene. CDR3 length equals 14 residues. The CDR3 protein is CASSGTAGYSPLHF. The CDR3 bases are TGTGCCAGCAGTGGGACGGCAGGGTATTCACCCCTCCACTTT.

The chain joins TRBV30 to TRBJ2-5, with no clear D. Trimming cost V 2 bases and J 5 bases, with 15 bases left between them. Per germline, CDR1 GTSNPN and CDR2 SVGIG (reference sequence). The length of the CDR3 is 14 residues. CDR3 amino acids: CAWSQSPVGETQYF. CDR3 DNA sequence: TGTGCCTGGAGTCAATCGCCGGTGGGGGAGACCCAGTACTTC.

The V call is TRBV20-1, the J call TRBJ1-1, with D unresolved. The V and J ends lost 4 bases and 1 base respectively, with 7 bases between them. The CDR3 is 12 amino acids. The germline V gene encodes CDR1 DFQATT and CDR2 SNEGSKA (reference sequence). The CDR3 sequence is CSAISPNTEAFF. Here the CDR3 DNA reads TGCAGTGCTATTAGCCCGAACACTGAAGCTTTCTTT.

The chain joins TRBV4-3 to TRBJ1-4, with D uncertain. The CDR3 extends over 16 amino acids. Trimming pared 2 bases from V and 4 bases from J, leaving 14 bases between. Germline V lookup: CDR1 LGHNA, CDR2 YSLEER. DNA of the CDR3: TGCGCCAGCAGCCAATCCCGGCAGACCCTTAATGAAAAACTGTTTTTT. Encoded protein: CASSQSRQTLNEKLFF.

Many counts were recorded for this clonotype. The chain is built from TRBV9 and TRBJ2-3; 12 bases fit TRBD2. This CDR3 spans 18 amino acids. The V gene end was trimmed by 4 bases and the J gene end by 0 bases; junction bases not matched to a gene: 9. CDR1 and CDR2 (germline): SGDLS, YYNGEE. The CDR3 DNA follows: TGTGCCAGCAGCAACGCCCCGACTAGCGGGAGAAGCACAGATACGCAGTATTTT. Encoded protein: CASSNAPTSGRSTDTQYF.

The chain carries TRBV10-3 and TRBJ2-1, with 11 bases lining up with TRBD2. Germline V gene data show CDR1 as ENHRY and CDR2 as SYGVKD. The CDR3 runs 15 residues. Trimming removed 10 bases from V and 7 bases from J; junction bases left unmatched: 12. CDR3 in DNA: TGTGCCACCGGGGCGCTAGCGGGGGGACCAAATGAGCAGTTCTTC. Residues: CATGALAGGPNEQFF.

This chain links TRBV6-1 with TRBJ1-1, with 11 bases fitting TRBD1. The trim removed 5 bases at V and 3 bases at J, leaving 5 bases unmatched. This CDR3 spans 15 amino acids. Per the germline V gene, CDR1 is MNHNS and CDR2 is SASEGT. The CDR3 here is CASSRDRGMDTEAFF. CDR3 sequence (DNA): TGTGCCAGCAGTCGGGACAGGGGGATGGACACTGAAGCTTTCTTT.

The V and J genes are TRBV2 and TRBJ2-7; D call uncertain. V lost 1 base and J lost 3, with 1 base in between. From germline, CDR1 is SNHLY and CDR2 FYNNEI. CDR3 length equals 11 residues. CDR3 nucleotide sequence: TGTGCCAGCAGTGAAGTCTACGAGCAGTACTTC. Protein product: CASSEVYEQYF.

This clonotype has a handful of counts. The chain joins TRBV28 to TRBJ2-7; D is possibly TRBD1 (5 bases). The ends were cut back, 2 bases at V and 1 base at J, with 9 bases in the middle. Germline-derived CDR1 and CDR2 are MDHEN and SYDVKM. CDR3 length equals 14 residues. The CDR3 loop reads CASSLADTSYEQYF. The DNA for the CDR3 is TGTGCCAGCAGTTTAGCGGACACTTCCTACGAGCAGTACTTC.

There are many counts of this clonotype. V is TRBV6-2 or TRBV6-3 and J is TRBJ1-2; 9 nucleotides agree with TRBD1. The CDR3 runs 15 residues. The V gene end was trimmed by 2 bases and the J gene end by 4 bases; junction bases not matched to a gene: 5. The germline V gene encodes CDR1 MNHEY and CDR2 SVGEGT. The CDR3, as DNA: TGTGCCAGCAGTTACGGGACAGGGAAGATCTATGGCTACACCTTC. This sequence encodes CASSYGTGKIYGYTF.

Only a few counts were recorded for this clonotype. The chain links TRBV7-2 to TRBJ1-1, with D perhaps matching TRBD1 (6 bases). The CDR3 extends over 16 amino acids. Germline CDR1 reads SGHTA; CDR2 reads FQGNSA. V lost 4 bases, J lost 0 bases, and 15 bases lay in between. CDR3 protein: CASSSQGGGMNTEAFF. The CDR3 region has the DNA TGTGCCAGCAGCTCTCAGGGAGGGGGAATGAACACTGAAGCTTTCTTT. Complete variable domain (other parts from reference TRBV7-2 and TRBJ1-1): GAGVSQSPSNKVTEKGKDVELRCDPISGHTALYWYRQSLGQGLEFLIYFQGNSAPDKSGLPSDRFSAERTGGSVSTLTIQRTQQEDSAVYLCASSSQGGGMNTEAFFGQGTRLTVV.

The rearrangement joins TRBV7-8 to TRBJ2-1, with 9 bases identical to TRBD1. The junction had 8 bases not matched to a gene; V was cut back by 5 bases and J by 3 bases. This CDR3 region has 16 residues. The germline CDR1 and CDR2 sequences are SGHVS and FQNEAQ. In DNA form, the CDR3 reads TGTGCCAGCAGCACCCCGACAGGGGGTTACTACAATGAGCAGTTCTTC. Translating it yields CASSTPTGGYYNEQFF.

This clonotype turned up a few times. For the CDR3, the DNA is TGTGCCAGCAGTTTAGATGGGGGACCAGGGCAGCAGTACTTC. Its translation is CASSLDGGPGQQYF. The chain is built from TRBV12-3 or TRBV12-4 and TRBJ2-7, with D perhaps TRBD1 or TRBD2 (5 bases each). This CDR3 contains 14 residues. The V gene lost 1 base and the J gene lost 8 bases, with 15 bases spanning the gap.

V gene TRBV7-2 combines with J gene TRBJ1-6, with D unclear. V was trimmed by 0 bases and J by 7 bases, leaving 7 bases between them. Germline CDR1 reads SGHTA; CDR2 reads FQGNSA. The CDR3 spans 14 residues. The CDR3 is CASSLAMGNSPLHF. Written as DNA, the CDR3 is TGTGCCAGCAGCTTAGCGATGGGGAATTCACCCCTCCACTTT.